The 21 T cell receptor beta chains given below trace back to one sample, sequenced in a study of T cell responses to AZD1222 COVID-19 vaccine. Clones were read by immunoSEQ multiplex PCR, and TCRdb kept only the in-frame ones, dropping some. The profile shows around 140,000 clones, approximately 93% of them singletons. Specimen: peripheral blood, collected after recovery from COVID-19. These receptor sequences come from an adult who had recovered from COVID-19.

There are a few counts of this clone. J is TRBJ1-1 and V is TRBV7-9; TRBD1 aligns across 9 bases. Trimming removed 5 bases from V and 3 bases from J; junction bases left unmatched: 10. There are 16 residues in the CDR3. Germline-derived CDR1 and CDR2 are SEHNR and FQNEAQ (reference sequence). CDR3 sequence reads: CASSPPRTGVDTEAFF. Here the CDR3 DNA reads TGTGCCAGCAGCCCGCCCCGGACAGGGGTGGACACTGAAGCTTTCTTT.

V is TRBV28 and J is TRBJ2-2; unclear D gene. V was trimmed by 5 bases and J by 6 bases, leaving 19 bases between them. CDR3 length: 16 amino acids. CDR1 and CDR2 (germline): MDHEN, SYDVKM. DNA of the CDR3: TGTGCCAGCAGTCATCCCCCTAAGTTGACGGCCGGGGAGCTGTTTTTT. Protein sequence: CASSHPPKLTAGELFF.

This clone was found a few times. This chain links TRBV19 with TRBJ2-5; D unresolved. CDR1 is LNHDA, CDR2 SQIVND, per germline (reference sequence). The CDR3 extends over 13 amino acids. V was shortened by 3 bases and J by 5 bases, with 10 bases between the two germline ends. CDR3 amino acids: CASSISRDETQYF. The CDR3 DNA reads TGTGCCAGTAGTATTTCTAGAGATGAGACCCAGTACTTC.

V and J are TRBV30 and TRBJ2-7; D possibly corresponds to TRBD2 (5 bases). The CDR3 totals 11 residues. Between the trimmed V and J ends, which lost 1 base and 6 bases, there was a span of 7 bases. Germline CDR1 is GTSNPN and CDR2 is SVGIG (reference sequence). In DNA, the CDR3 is TGTGCCTGGAGTGCCCGGGGCGAGCAGTACTTC. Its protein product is CAWSARGEQYF. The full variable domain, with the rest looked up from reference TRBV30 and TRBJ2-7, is SQTIHQWPATLVQPVGSPLSLECTVEGTSNPNLYWYRQAAGRGLQLLFYSVGIGQISSEVPQNLSASRPQDRQFILSSKKLLLSDSGFYLCAWSARGEQYFGPGTRLTVT.

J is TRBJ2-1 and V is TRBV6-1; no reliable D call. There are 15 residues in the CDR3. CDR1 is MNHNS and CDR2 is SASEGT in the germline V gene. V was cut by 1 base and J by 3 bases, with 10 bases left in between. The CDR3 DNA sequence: TGTGCCAGCAGTGAAGGCACCGTCGTCTACAATGAGCAGTTCTTC. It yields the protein CASSEGTVVYNEQFF.

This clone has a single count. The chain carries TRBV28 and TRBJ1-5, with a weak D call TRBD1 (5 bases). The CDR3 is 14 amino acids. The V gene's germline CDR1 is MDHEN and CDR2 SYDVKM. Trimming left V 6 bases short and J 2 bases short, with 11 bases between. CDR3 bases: TGTGCCAGCAGCCGAAGGGACGGCAATCAGCCCCAGCATTTT. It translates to CASSRRDGNQPQHF. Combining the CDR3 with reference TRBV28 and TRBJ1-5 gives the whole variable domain DVKVTQSSRYLVKRTGEKVFLECVQDMDHENMFWYRQDPGLGLRLIYFSYDVKMKEKGDIPEGYSVSREKKERFSLILESASTNQTSMYLCASSRRDGNQPQHFGDGTRLSIL.

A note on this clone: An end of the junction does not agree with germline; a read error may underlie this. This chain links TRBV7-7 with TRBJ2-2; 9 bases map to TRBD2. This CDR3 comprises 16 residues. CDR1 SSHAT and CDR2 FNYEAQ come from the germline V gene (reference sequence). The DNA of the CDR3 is TGTGCTAGCAGCTTACGACTAGCGGAGAACACCGGGGAGCTGTTTTTT. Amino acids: CASSLRLAENTGELFF.

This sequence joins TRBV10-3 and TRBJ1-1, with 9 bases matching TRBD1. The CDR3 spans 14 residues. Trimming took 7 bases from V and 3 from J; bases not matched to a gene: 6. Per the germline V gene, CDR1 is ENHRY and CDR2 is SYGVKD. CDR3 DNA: TGTGCCATCACCAAGACAGGGGGGGACACTGAAGCTTTCTTT. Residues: CAITKTGGDTEAFF.

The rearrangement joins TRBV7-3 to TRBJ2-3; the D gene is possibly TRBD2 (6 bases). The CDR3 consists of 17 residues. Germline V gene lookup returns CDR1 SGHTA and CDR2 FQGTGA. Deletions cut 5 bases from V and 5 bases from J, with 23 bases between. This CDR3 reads CASSPGPTTSGGDTQYF. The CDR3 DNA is TGTGCCAGCAGCCCTGGCCCGACGACTAGTGGGGGAGATACGCAGTATTTT.

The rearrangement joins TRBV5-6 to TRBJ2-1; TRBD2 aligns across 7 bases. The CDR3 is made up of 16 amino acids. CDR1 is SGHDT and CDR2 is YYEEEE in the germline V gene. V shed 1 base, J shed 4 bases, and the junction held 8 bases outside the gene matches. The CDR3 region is CASSLWAGVSYNEQFF. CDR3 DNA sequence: TGTGCCAGCAGCTTGTGGGCGGGAGTGTCTTACAATGAGCAGTTCTTC.

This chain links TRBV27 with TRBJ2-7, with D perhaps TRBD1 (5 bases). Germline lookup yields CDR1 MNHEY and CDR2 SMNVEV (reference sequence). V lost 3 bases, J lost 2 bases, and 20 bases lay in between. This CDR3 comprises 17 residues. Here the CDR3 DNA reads TGTGCCAGCAGTTTTGGGGCCAACCGTATGGGAACCTACGAGCAGTACTTC. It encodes CASSFGANRMGTYEQYF.

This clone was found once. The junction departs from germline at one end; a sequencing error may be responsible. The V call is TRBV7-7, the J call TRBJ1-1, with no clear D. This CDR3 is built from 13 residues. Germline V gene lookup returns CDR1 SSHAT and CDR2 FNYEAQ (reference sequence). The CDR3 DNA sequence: TGTGCTAGCAGCTTAGCGGCGGGAGGTGAAGCTTTCTTT. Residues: CASSLAAGGEAFF.

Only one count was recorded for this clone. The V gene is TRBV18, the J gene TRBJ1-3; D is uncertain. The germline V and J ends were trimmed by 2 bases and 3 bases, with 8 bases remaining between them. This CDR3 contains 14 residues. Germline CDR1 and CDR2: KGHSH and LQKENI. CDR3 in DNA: TGTGCCAGCTCACCAACGGACGGTGGAAACACCATATATTTT. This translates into CASSPTDGGNTIYF.

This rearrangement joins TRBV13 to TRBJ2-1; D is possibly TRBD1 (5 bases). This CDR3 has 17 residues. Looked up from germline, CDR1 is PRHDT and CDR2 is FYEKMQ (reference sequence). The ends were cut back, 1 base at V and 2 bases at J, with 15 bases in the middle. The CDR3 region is CASSLDPLRGPYNEQFF. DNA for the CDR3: TGTGCCAGCAGCTTAGACCCCCTTAGGGGCCCCTACAATGAGCAGTTCTTC.

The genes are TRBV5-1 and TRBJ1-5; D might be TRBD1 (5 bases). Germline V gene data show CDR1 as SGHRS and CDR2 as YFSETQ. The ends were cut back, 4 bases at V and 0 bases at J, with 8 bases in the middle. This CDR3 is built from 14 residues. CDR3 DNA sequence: TGCGCCAGCAGCCTGGACAATAGCAATCAGCCCCAGCATTTT. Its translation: CASSLDNSNQPQHF.

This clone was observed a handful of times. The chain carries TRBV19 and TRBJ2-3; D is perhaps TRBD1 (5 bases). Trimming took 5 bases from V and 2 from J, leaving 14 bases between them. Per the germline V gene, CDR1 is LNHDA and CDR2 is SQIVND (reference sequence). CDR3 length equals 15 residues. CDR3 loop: CASSPHRSFTDTQYF. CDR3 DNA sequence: TGTGCCAGTAGTCCGCACAGGTCCTTCACAGATACGCAGTATTTT.

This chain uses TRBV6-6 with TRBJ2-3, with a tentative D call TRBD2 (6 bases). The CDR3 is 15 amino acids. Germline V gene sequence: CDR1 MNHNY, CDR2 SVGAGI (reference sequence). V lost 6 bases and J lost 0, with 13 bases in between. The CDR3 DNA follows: TGTGCCAGCAGGAGGTTAGCGGTTAGCACAGATACGCAGTATTTT. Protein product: CASRRLAVSTDTQYF.

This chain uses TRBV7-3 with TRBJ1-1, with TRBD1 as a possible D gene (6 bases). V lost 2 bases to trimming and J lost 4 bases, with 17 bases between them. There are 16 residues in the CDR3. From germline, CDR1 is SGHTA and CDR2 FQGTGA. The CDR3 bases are TGTGCCAGCAGCTTATCTTCGAAGGGGGTAGGCACTGAAGCTTTCTTT. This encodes CASSLSSKGVGTEAFF.

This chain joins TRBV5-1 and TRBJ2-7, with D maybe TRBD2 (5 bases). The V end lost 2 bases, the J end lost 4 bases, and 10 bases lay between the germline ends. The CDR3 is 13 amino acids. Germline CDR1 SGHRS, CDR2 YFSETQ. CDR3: CASSLADGYEQYF. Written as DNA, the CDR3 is TGCGCCAGCAGCTTAGCGGATGGTTACGAGCAGTACTTC.

CDR3 sequence (DNA): TGTGCCAGCAGCCAAGGGGACGGTGGCTACACCTTC. This gives the protein CASSQGDGGYTF. The chain has TRBV3-1 (or the pseudogene TRBV3-2) and TRBJ1-2; perhaps TRBD1 as D (5 bases). The CDR3 has 12 amino acids. V was trimmed by 1 base and J by 7 bases, leaving 7 bases between them. Looked up from germline, CDR1 is LGHDT and CDR2 is YNNKEL (reference sequence).

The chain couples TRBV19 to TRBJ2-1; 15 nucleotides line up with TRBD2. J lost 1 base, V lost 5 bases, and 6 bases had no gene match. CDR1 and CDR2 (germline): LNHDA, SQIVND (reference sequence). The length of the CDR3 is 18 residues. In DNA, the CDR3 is TGTGCCAGTAGTCCCGGGACTAGCGGGAGGCCTTCCTACAATGAGCAGTTCTTC. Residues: CASSPGTSGRPSYNEQFF.